The entry below gives a single TCR beta chain sequence along with its context. The target of this receptor is not known. No base-level quality is on record; no much larger clone is a single base apart. The cohort was made up of under 800 healthy bone marrow donors. At the time of sampling, all cohort members were nominally healthy, though unrecorded immune exposures were likely present. The donor was CMV seropositive and belonged to the group of more than 250 seropositive cohort members. A peripheral blood sample was collected from each donor, and TCR beta sequencing was performed on peripheral blood mononuclear cells. Genomic DNA extraction from the blood cell samples was performed with the Qiagen DNeasy Blood Extraction Kit. The sample comes from a study of cytomegalovirus exposure and HLA in healthy donors (dated 2017 in TCRdb). About the full investigation: According to an earlier analysis of a few hundred of the donors, some 180 million T cells yielded roughly 110 million unique TCR beta sequences and more than 250 Gb of sequence data. An earlier analysis of some 600 of the donors applied high-throughput TCR beta sequencing to assess whether each TCR beta V gene segment acted as functional or pseudogenic. The study aimed to test whether signatures of past pathogen exposure could be identified by cataloging public T cell receptors. Roughly 320 gigabases of sequencing data and 91 million or so unique TCR sequences made up an early release that covered fewer than 650 HLA-typed donors. The study profiled the T cell repertoires of 666 subjects by immunosequencing and related them to cytomegalovirus serostatus. On average, around 240,000 unique TCR beta nucleotide sequences were sequenced per donor among more than 350 genotyped donors of the cohort, with about 19% of those sequences being non-productive. To predict cytomegalovirus infection status, the study brought together high-throughput TCR immunosequencing, statistical association of individual TCRs with disease status, and machine learning. Donor age, sex, ethnicity and CMV serostatus were compiled alongside the repertoire data. Because of strong linkage in the cohort, roughly five DR-DQ haplotypes were treated as single units for association and clustering. The genetic ancestry cluster associated with self-reported Caucasian donors included 81% of the approximately 430 genotyped donors. In a later analysis, previously published TCR beta repertoires from some 640 donors were re-analyzed and high-resolution HLA genotyping was added so that TCR occurrence patterns could be studied. In addition to the first cohort of roughly 670 subjects, a separate validation cohort of 120 different subjects was used. The number of typed donors differed by locus: about 629-630 for A, B, C, DRB1 and DQB1; roughly 510 for DQA1; 606 for DPA1; and roughly 490 for DPB1. In a later genetic analysis, genome-wide SNP genotypes for 398 of the 666 donors were used, and that subset was treated as a discovery cohort. Class I and class II HLA loci were covered by the typing at four-digit resolution. All discovery cohort repertoires had been generated on a single sequencing platform. Rather than using new phenotypic data, the later analysis identified candidate immune exposures from TCR beta sequences and from how often those sequences occurred across donors.

The CDR1 and CDR2 encoded by the germline V gene are MNHEY and SVGAGI. V drops 6 bases and J drops 6 bases, leaving 14 bases in between. The CDR3 measures 14 amino acids from cysteine to phenylalanine. Kept here is only the CDR3 DNA, which spans 42 bases and is read in frame from base 1. Preparation of the library involved the immunoSEQ multiplex PCR assay. For the multiplex PCR, a mixture combining 60 forward primers for TCR Vbeta segments and 13 reverse primers for TCR Jbeta segments was used. The CDR3 region of rearranged TCR beta genes was amplified from genomic DNA by a multiplex PCR assay. The amplified TCR beta libraries were sequenced on the Illumina HiSeq System as 87-base-pair reads. The authors' pipeline ran thus. Across the 670 or so repertoires, a later analysis counted around 80 million unique TCR beta chains, some 11 million of which were shared by at least two donors. A nearest-neighbor algorithm error-corrected the raw reads and collapsed the reads into unique sequences, merging closely related sequences to remove PCR and sequencing errors. To assign V, D and J gene segments, CDR3 sequences were aligned to IMGT reference sequences. Each retained sequence needed at least a six-nucleotide match to both a V gene segment and a J gene segment. A rearrangement counted as productive if the CDR3 had no stop codons and remained in frame with V and J, and every other rearrangement counted as non-productive. Following IMGT convention, CDR3 was defined as the stretch from the second conserved V-encoded cysteine up to the conserved J-encoded phenylalanine. The earlier analysis of about 570 of the donors excluded any sequence lacking an unambiguous match to a single V gene segment. An earlier analysis of 587 of the donors called V segments functional above 56.7% productive rearrangements and segregating when the between-donor standard deviation exceeded 5%. A statistical classification framework was built to diagnose cytomegalovirus status from the catalog of TCR beta chain sequences. In a later analysis, V and J genes were assigned by comparing TCR nucleotide sequences against IMGT/GENE-DB human TR gene sequences. Using the TCRdist pipeline, a later analysis assigned CDR3 sequences along with most-parsimonious VDJ recombination scenarios. In a later analysis, every TCR beta chain was defined by the combination of its CDR3 amino acid sequence and its V-gene family, and reads without a unique V-gene family were dropped. In a later analysis, some 600 highly shared, low-generation-probability nucleotide sequences were removed to address suspected cross-contamination and a sequencing artifact. A later analysis calculated a clonal expansion index for each public chain from normalized within-repertoire ranks of inferred template counts. In a later analysis, generation probabilities were computed with a VDJ recombination model fitted to out-of-frame rearrangements, and the resulting probabilities were checked against IGoR. In a later analysis, TCR-TCR, TCR-HLA and TCR-CMV co-occurrence was scored with hypergeometric tests, and a repertoire-size bias correction was applied to TCR pairs. False discovery rates were estimated in a later analysis by permuting HLA or CMV assignments 20 times. In a later analysis, co-occurring TCRs were grouped using DBSCAN, and TCRdist sequence similarity was added for clustering within HLA-allele-positive subsets. Repertoires with fewer than 30,000 or more than 120,000 public chains, plus five repertoires with anomalous nucleotide sharing, were excluded from co-occurrence clustering. The clones in this table, taken by TCRdb from immuneACCESS, are in-frame only. Not every clone is retained; where verified, under half of the shortfall comes from an unresolved V gene, and the cause of the rest is unknown. D and trimming come from the DNA, and the V and J calls and clone size come from that table. The sample table contains some 200,000 clones; only one count was recorded for approximately 70% of them. 2% to 3% of the sample comes from the top ten.

Study-wide conclusions, independent of this receptor: When HLA alleles, especially DR and DQ, strongly co-occurred, attributing TCR associations to individual alleles was difficult. Linkage disequilibrium might explain the correlated functional status among segregating V segments, but an unknown experimental factor could not be ruled out. HLA typing was unavailable for some donors at each locus, so association tests used only the typed subset. The authors suggested that the approach could potentially be extended to other disease states and immunological phenotypes. For the cohort, immune exposure information was limited to CMV serostatus. In both the original and validation cohorts, the classifier was reported to diagnose cytomegalovirus status with high specificity and sensitivity. In a later analysis, HLA-associated TCR beta chains were found to be more clonally expanded and to have lower generation probabilities than equally common non-associated chains. A later analysis found that most CMV-associated TCR beta chains appeared HLA-restricted, with HLA associations seemingly driven largely by CMV exposure. In the study, 164 TCR beta chains were listed as associated with cytomegalovirus. In vitro tests confirmed that a few of the cytomegalovirus-associated TCR beta chains recognize cytomegalovirus antigens. Sequencing depth was assumed to be roughly uniform across donors in the presence/absence analyses, though that assumption may not hold. In a later analysis, some 17,000 TCR beta sequences were associated with specific HLA alleles at a false discovery rate of 0.05. In an earlier analysis of about 540 of the donors, most TCR beta V segments were observed in productive rearrangements about 87% or about 30% of the time, broadly matching IMGT annotations. According to a later analysis, TCR association rates differed among HLA loci, with DRB1 alleles showing the most associated TCRs and HLA-C alleles showing the fewest. The cohort was sequenced for TCR beta chains only, and without alpha or paired-chain data the features that could be detected were limited. The sequencing pipeline was judged likely to have produced a cluster of highly shared sequence variants as a technical artifact. A further reported finding was that TCR beta sequences accurately predicted the HLA-A and HLA-B alleles for most subjects in the first cohort. The 87-base-pair reads could not distinguish some IMGT-functional V segments, including TRBV6-2 and TRBV6-3, so those segments were excluded. In a later genetic analysis, fewer N-insertions in productive TCRs were reported among donors in an Asian-associated ancestry cluster than the roughly 710-donor mean. Most TCR sequences were seen in very few donors, while some public TCRs were found in many individuals. Approximately 16 rarely observed V segments, including chromosome 9 orphons, were excluded from the earlier analysis of some 590 of the donors because counts were too low. An association between a missense DCLRE1C variant and V-gene and J-gene trimming of TCR beta chains was found in a later genetic analysis and replicated in an independent cohort. A later analysis reported that several top co-occurrence clusters appeared linked to parvovirus B19, influenza, CMV and Epstein-Barr virus.

The clonotype comes from a man aged 35 to 55 in good health and CMV-seropositive. The specimen was PBMCs. The rearranged chain carries TRBV6-5 and TRBJ1-4; the D gene is not confidently resolved. In nucleotides, the sequence is TGTGCCAGCAGCCGCCGGGGTCAGTATGAAAAACTGTTTTTT. Its translation reads: CASSRRGQYEKLFF.